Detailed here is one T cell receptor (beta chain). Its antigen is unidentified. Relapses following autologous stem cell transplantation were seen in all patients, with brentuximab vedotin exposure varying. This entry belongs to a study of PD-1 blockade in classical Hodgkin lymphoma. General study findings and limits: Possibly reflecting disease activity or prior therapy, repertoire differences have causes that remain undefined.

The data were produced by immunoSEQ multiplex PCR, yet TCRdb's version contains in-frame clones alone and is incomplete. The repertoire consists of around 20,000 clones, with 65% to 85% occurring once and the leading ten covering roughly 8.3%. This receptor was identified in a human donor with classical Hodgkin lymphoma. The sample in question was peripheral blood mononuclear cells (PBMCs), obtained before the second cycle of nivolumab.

CDR3: CASSFRGRNYEQYF. The CDR3 DNA follows: TGTGCCAGCAGTTTTCGGGGCAGAAACTACGAGCAGTACTTC. The chain joins TRBV27 to TRBJ2-7, with D possibly called TRBD1 or TRBD2 (5 bases each). V dropped 3 bases and J dropped 3 bases, with 12 bases sitting between them. There are 14 residues in the CDR3. From germline, CDR1 is MNHEY and CDR2 SMNVEV (reference sequence).